Listed here are 12 T cell receptor beta chains from one sample, sequenced in a study of OX40 agonist ivuxolimab in advanced cancers. Some clones are missing from TCRdb's copy, which holds only in-frame ones; the method was immunoSEQ multiplex PCR. The profile covers 75,000 to 95,000 clones, with around nine tenths appearing a single time and 2.5% taken by the ten largest. The specimen was CD4+ or CD8+ T cells sorted from blood, collected in a trial of the OX40 agonist ivuxolimab. These receptors came from an adult with an advanced solid tumor such as melanoma, head and neck, liver or kidney cancer.

The chain employs TRBV7-2 and TRBJ1-2; 10 positions match TRBD1. The germline CDR1 and CDR2 sequences are SGHTA and FQGNSA. The CDR3 covers 15 residues. V shed 4 bases, J shed 1 base, and the junction held 3 bases outside the gene matches. The CDR3 region has the DNA TGTGCCAGCAGCTCTCGGGACAGGGGTAACTATGGCTACACCTTC. It codes for CASSSRDRGNYGYTF.

About this clone itself: A read error is possible here, since a much larger clone lies one base away. The chain recombines TRBV6-5 with TRBJ1-1; no firm D call. Germline V lookup: CDR1 MNHEY, CDR2 SVGAGI. Trimming pared 6 bases from V and 1 base from J, leaving 6 bases between. The CDR3 is 12 amino acids. The CDR3 DNA sequence: TGTGCCAGCAGCCGACAGAACACTGAAGCTTTCTTT. This sequence encodes CASSRQNTEAFF.

A single count supports this clone. The chain carries TRBV6-1 and TRBJ2-2, with D hard to call. Trimming took off 6 bases at V and 1 base at J, with 12 bases between the two ends. Germline CDR1 MNHNS, CDR2 SASEGT. This CDR3 region has 15 residues. Here the CDR3 reads CASRDRARNTGELFF. CDR3 DNA sequence: TGTGCCAGCAGGGACCGGGCTCGGAACACCGGGGAGCTGTTTTTT.

V gene TRBV7-2 combines with J gene TRBJ2-5, with TRBD2 matching 7 bases. Losses at the gene ends were 3 bases for V and 0 bases for J; bases not matched to a gene: 4. The CDR3 is made up of 15 amino acids. Germline assignment: CDR1 SGHTA and CDR2 FQGNSA. This CDR3 is CASSFLGTNQETQYF. The CDR3 DNA reads as TGTGCCAGCAGCTTCCTCGGGACTAACCAAGAGACCCAGTACTTC. The full variable domain, with the rest looked up from reference TRBV7-2 and TRBJ2-5, is GAGVSQSPSNKVTEKGKDVELRCDPISGHTALYWYRQSLGQGLEFLIYFQGNSAPDKSGLPSDRFSAERTGGSVSTLTIQRTQQEDSAVYLCASSFLGTNQETQYFGPGTRLLVL.

The chain employs TRBV7-2 and TRBJ1-1; D is unclear. Trimming pared 4 bases from V and 2 bases from J, leaving 11 bases between. Germline CDR1 reads SGHTA; CDR2 reads FQGNSA. This CDR3 region has 14 residues. DNA of the CDR3: TGTGCCAGCAGCTCGGGCCTTCTCAACACTGAAGCTTTCTTT. Translation gives CASSSGLLNTEAFF. Based on the CDR3 plus reference TRBV7-2 and TRBJ1-1, the full variable domain is GAGVSQSPSNKVTEKGKDVELRCDPISGHTALYWYRQSLGQGLEFLIYFQGNSAPDKSGLPSDRFSAERTGGSVSTLTIQRTQQEDSAVYLCASSSGLLNTEAFFGQGTRLTVV.

This rearrangement joins TRBV4-3 to TRBJ1-1; 8 positions agree with TRBD1. Trimming at V came to 0 bases and at J to 8 bases, leaving 2 bases not matched to a gene. Germline loops: CDR1 LGHNA, CDR2 YSLEER. CDR3 length: 13 amino acids. CDR3 amino acids: CASSQEGDREAFF. CDR3 DNA: TGCGCCAGCAGCCAAGAAGGGGACAGGGAAGCTTTCTTT.

The chain links TRBV2 to TRBJ1-6; D is possibly TRBD1 (6 bases). Germline values: CDR1 SNHLY, CDR2 FYNNEI. There are 14 residues in the CDR3. Deletions cut 7 bases from V and 7 bases from J, with 14 bases between. The CDR3 nucleotides read TGTGCCAGCATAGCGAGGACAGTCAATTCACCCCTCCACTTT. Translated, it gives CASIARTVNSPLHF.

The chain couples TRBV9 to TRBJ1-5, with D possibly TRBD1 on 5 matching bases. V was cut by 6 bases and J by 0 bases, with 10 bases left in between. The V gene's germline CDR1 is SGDLS and CDR2 YYNGEE. CDR3 length: 14 amino acids. The CDR3 region has the DNA TGTGCCAGCATCACAGGTGTTAGCAATCAGCCCCAGCATTTT. Amino acid sequence: CASITGVSNQPQHF.

The chain has TRBV11-2 and TRBJ1-3; D not resolved. CDR1 is SGHAT and CDR2 is FQNNGV in the germline V gene. The V end lost 1 base, the J end lost 7 bases, and 2 bases lay between the germline ends. This CDR3 spans 11 amino acids. CDR3 loop: CASSLGNTIYF. In DNA form, the CDR3 reads TGTGCCAGCAGCTTAGGCAACACCATATATTTT.

The chain couples TRBV28 to TRBJ1-2; D call uncertain. Trimming shortened V by 3 bases and J by 2 bases, and 7 bases separated the two germline ends. The CDR3 is 13 residues long. The V gene's germline CDR1 is MDHEN and CDR2 SYDVKM. The CDR3 nucleotides are TGTGCCAGCAGTTTCAACCGCAACTATGGCTACACCTTC. Translation gives CASSFNRNYGYTF.

This chain uses TRBV6-1 with TRBJ2-2, with D tentatively TRBD1 (5 bases). CDR3 length: 15 residues. Germline V gene sequence: CDR1 MNHNS, CDR2 SASEGT. The germline V and J ends were trimmed by 6 bases and 4 bases, with 15 bases remaining between them. The CDR3 here is CASRGSGAPTGELFF. The CDR3 DNA sequence: TGTGCCAGCAGAGGAAGTGGGGCGCCCACCGGGGAGCTGTTTTTT.

This clone is a singleton in its sample. The chain has TRBV15 and TRBJ2-5, with TRBD1 identical over 9 bases. The J segment lost 5 bases and the V segment lost 3 bases, leaving 7 bases of the junction unmatched. The germline gives CDR1 LNHNV, CDR2 YYDKDF (reference sequence). The length of the CDR3 is 15 residues. The CDR3 nucleotides read TGTGCCACCAGCAGTTGGGGTGGGACAGGGGAGACCCAGTACTTC. It encodes CATSSWGGTGETQYF.